The 4 T cell receptor beta chains below come from one sample, sequenced in a study of T-cell memory formation after mild COVID-19. TCRdb fed the 5' RACE reads into MiXCR, producing one record per CDR3 protein. The repertoire consists of hundreds of thousands of distinct CDR3 sequences, with 20% to 25% occurring once and the leading ten covering around 9.2%. Sequenced: PBMCs or a T cell subset sorted from them (not recorded which). These receptors all stem from an adult woman who had mild COVID-19 (a few samples of this study predate the infection). Cell type and time point are not known.

The chain employs TRBV5-1 and TRBJ2-7, with D hard to call. From germline, CDR1 is SGHRS and CDR2 YFSETQ. The CDR3 has 14 amino acids. V lost 8 bases and J 2 bases, leaving 17 bases between the germline ends. In DNA, the CDR3 is TGCGCCAGTGGGAAGGACCCTCGGGCCTACGAGCAGTACTTC. Protein product: CASGKDPRAYEQYF.

For this clonotype: At one end, the junction sequence differs from germline, possibly due to a read error. V gene TRBV13 combines with J gene TRBJ1-2; weak D call: TRBD1 (5 bases). The CDR3 loop spans 14 amino acids. CDR1 PRHDT and CDR2 FYEKMQ come from the germline V gene (reference sequence). The CDR3 loop is CASSLGLTGPLGFF. For the CDR3, the DNA is TGTGCCAGCAGCTTAGGCCTAACGGGACCTCTTGGCTTCTTC. The whole variable domain, filled in from reference TRBV13 and TRBJ1-2, reads AAGVIQSPRHLIKEKRETATLKCYPIPRHDTVYWYQQGPGQDPQFLISFYEKMQSDKGSIPDRFSAQQFSDYHSELNMSSLELGDSALYFCASSLGLTGPLGFFGSGTRLTVV.

V usage is TRBV4-3 and J usage is TRBJ2-5, with 9 nucleotides matching TRBD2. The CDR3 runs to 17 residues. With V trimmed by 1 base and J by 5 bases, 11 bases remained unmatched. Germline V gene data show CDR1 as LGHNA and CDR2 as YSLEER. CDR3 sequence (DNA): TGCGCCAGCAGCCAAGGTGGCCCAGCGGGAGGCGGGGAGACCCAGTACTTC. Translated, it gives CASSQGGPAGGGETQYF.

J is TRBJ2-1 and V is TRBV5-6; TRBD1 or TRBD2 may be the D gene (5 bases each). There are 16 residues in the CDR3. The V and J ends lost 2 bases and 1 base respectively, with 13 bases between them. Germline CDR1 and CDR2: SGHDT and YYEEEE. The CDR3 is CASSLNDGASYNEQFF. CDR3 DNA sequence: TGTGCCAGCAGCTTAAACGACGGGGCTTCCTACAATGAGCAGTTCTTC.